The next 10 T cell receptor beta chains were all read from a single sample in a study of cytomegalovirus exposure and HLA in healthy donors. Primers for the PCR totalled 60 Vbeta and 13 Jbeta. Assay: immunoSEQ multiplex PCR; the TCRdb copy retains only in-frame clones and omits some. The sample includes some 150,000 clones, 77% of them seen just once. The sequenced sample consisted of PBMCs. All receptors derive from a male donor in good health and CMV-seronegative.

This clone was seen just once. J is TRBJ2-7 and V is TRBV10-3; TRBD1 agrees at 12 bases. V lost 4 bases to trimming and J lost 3 bases; unmatched junction nucleotides: 7. Per germline, CDR1 ENHRY and CDR2 SYGVKD. CDR3 size: 16 residues. In DNA, the CDR3 is TGTGCCATCAGTGGGGGACAGGGGGCGCGGGTCTACGAGCAGTACTTC. Its protein product is CAISGGQGARVYEQYF.

The V and J genes are TRBV7-8 and TRBJ2-7, with 11 nucleotides matching TRBD2. This CDR3 region has 15 residues. Germline V gives CDR1 SGHVS, CDR2 FQNEAQ. V lost 0 bases to trimming and J lost 4 bases; unmatched junction nucleotides: 2. The CDR3 is CASSLALAGEYEQYF. The DNA of the CDR3 is TGTGCCAGCAGCTTAGCACTAGCGGGAGAGTACGAGCAGTACTTC.

The gene calls are TRBV19 and TRBJ2-3, with a tentative D call TRBD2 (6 bases). Trimming shortened V by 4 bases and J by 1 base, and 15 bases separated the two germline ends. The CDR3 extends over 16 amino acids. Germline-derived CDR1 and CDR2 are LNHDA and SQIVND (reference sequence). This CDR3 reads CASSNLGSGRTDTQYF. The CDR3 DNA reads as TGTGCCAGTAGTAATCTAGGTAGCGGTCGCACAGATACGCAGTATTTT.

This clone occurred once. This chain uses TRBV5-1 with TRBJ2-2; 8 bases agree with TRBD1. V shed 0 bases, J shed 3 bases, and the junction held 7 bases outside the gene matches. Germline CDR1 reads SGHRS; CDR2 reads YFSETQ. CDR3 size: 17 residues. Written as DNA, the CDR3 is TGCGCCAGCAGCTTGGGGTTCGGGACAGGTGACACCGGGGAGCTGTTTTTT. As protein: CASSLGFGTGDTGELFF.

J is TRBJ1-4 and V is TRBV2, with 7 bases lining up with TRBD1. This CDR3 contains 16 residues. Germline lookup yields CDR1 SNHLY and CDR2 FYNNEI. The trim removed 4 bases at V and 0 bases at J, leaving 5 bases unmatched. The CDR3 coding sequence is TGTGCCAGCAGTGTCGACAGGGCGGCAACTAATGAAAAACTGTTTTTT. This translates into CASSVDRAATNEKLFF.

The CDR3 nucleotides read TGTGCCAGCAGTTTGGGGACAGGGTACAATGAGCAGTTCTTC. It encodes CASSLGTGYNEQFF. The chain recombines TRBV27 with TRBJ2-1, with 9 positions matching TRBD1. This CDR3 contains 14 residues. Germline V gene data show CDR1 as MNHEY and CDR2 as SMNVEV (reference sequence). V was pared by 3 bases and J by 4 bases, with 1 base of the junction left unmatched.

This chain links TRBV7-9 with TRBJ1-4; maybe TRBD1 (6 bases). Germline CDR1 is SEHNR and CDR2 is FQNEAQ (reference sequence). Trimming removed 5 bases from V and 4 bases from J, with 14 bases in between. This CDR3 is built from 15 residues. The CDR3 loop reads CASSPLGRGNEKLFF. DNA of the CDR3: TGTGCCAGCAGCCCGTTAGGCAGGGGTAATGAAAAACTGTTTTTT.

This clone occurred once. The chain recombines TRBV19 with TRBJ1-5, with D perhaps matching TRBD1 (6 bases). This CDR3 comprises 13 residues. Germline V CDR1 and CDR2: LNHDA, SQIVND (reference sequence). The ends were cut back, 4 bases at V and 4 bases at J, with 8 bases in the middle. The CDR3 DNA follows: TGTGCCAGTAGTAGCCAGGGGAATCAGCCCCAGCATTTT. It specifies CASSSQGNQPQHF.

This chain links TRBV5-1 with TRBJ2-3, with TRBD1 matching 8 bases. Per the germline V gene, CDR1 is SGHRS and CDR2 is YFSETQ. Trimming cost V 7 bases and J 1 base; bases outside gene matches: 11. CDR3 length: 16 residues. CDR3 sequence: CASCLGQGAGTDTQYF. The CDR3 DNA follows: TGCGCCAGCTGTCTTGGGCAGGGGGCTGGCACAGATACGCAGTATTTT. Full variable domain (missing parts from reference TRBV5-1 and TRBJ2-3): KAGVTQTPRYLIKTRGQQVTLSCSPISGHRSVSWYQQTPGQGLQFLFEYFSETQRNKGNFPGRFSGRQFSNSRSEMNVSTLELGDSALYLCASCLGQGAGTDTQYFGPGTRLTVL.

This chain links TRBV28 with TRBJ2-7; 7 bases are a match to TRBD1. The CDR3 extends over 14 amino acids. With 6 bases clipped from V and 3 bases from J, the junction kept 8 bases outside the gene matches. CDR1 and CDR2 from the germline V gene are MDHEN and SYDVKM. CDR3 in DNA: TGTGCCAGCAGGGCCGGGACAGCAGTCTACGAGCAGTACTTC. This gives the protein CASRAGTAVYEQYF.